Following are 32 T cell receptor beta chains from one sample sequenced in a study of CD8 T cells in ankylosing spondylitis. Whole-study results and caveats: Eight highly homologous variants made up a TCR beta motif, and this motif appeared characteristic of ankylosing spondylitis blood.

No antigen is known for these receptors. MiXCR was run by TCRdb on the 5' RACE reads, yielding one entry per CDR3 protein. The repertoire holds 450,000 to 550,000 distinct CDR3 sequences, with approximately 5% as singletons. Sequenced input: blood, either unsorted or a sorted T cell fraction (not recorded which). The receptors were sampled from a male donor with ankylosing spondylitis.

This clonotype was counted many times. The rearrangement uses TRBV4-3 and TRBJ2-3, with 7 positions matching TRBD2. Unmatched junction bases numbered 10, after V lost 3 bases and J lost 4 bases. The CDR3 consists of 16 residues. CDR1 is LGHNA, CDR2 YSLEER, per germline. CDR3 bases: TGCGCCAGCAGCCACACTAGCGCAAACGGGGCAGATACGCAGTATTTT. This translates into CASSHTSANGADTQYF.

This rearrangement joins TRBV11-2 to TRBJ2-5, with TRBD1 matching over 9 bases. V trimming: 5 bases; J trimming: 13 bases; junction bases outside the gene matches: 11. This CDR3 comprises 13 residues. Germline assignment: CDR1 SGHAT and CDR2 FQNNGV. The CDR3 loop is CASSQQGTGIRYF. DNA of the CDR3: TGTGCCAGCAGCCAACAGGGGACAGGGATACGGTACTTC.

This clonotype was seen repeatedly, ten times or more. This chain joins TRBV20-1 and TRBJ2-3, with D perhaps matching TRBD2 (5 bases). V was shortened by 5 bases and J by 2 bases, with 14 bases between the two germline ends. CDR3 length equals 14 residues. Germline lookup yields CDR1 DFQATT and CDR2 SNEGSKA (reference sequence). DNA of the CDR3: TGCAGTGCTTTTCGACGGGGTTTCACAGATACGCAGTATTTT. Protein sequence: CSAFRRGFTDTQYF.

This chain uses TRBV20-1 with TRBJ2-7; 7 bases line up with TRBD2. The CDR3 has 15 amino acids. Germline V CDR1 and CDR2: DFQATT, SNEGSKA (reference sequence). The junction had 12 bases not matched to a gene; V was cut back by 4 bases and J by 3 bases. The CDR3 reads CSAKSSTSWFYEQYF. CDR3 bases: TGCAGTGCTAAGTCATCGACTAGCTGGTTCTACGAGCAGTACTTC.

This clonotype was picked up a small number of times. The rearrangement joins TRBV20-1 to TRBJ2-1, with 11 bases matching TRBD2. J gave up 4 bases and V 3 bases, and 5 bases lay outside the gene matches. The CDR3 is made up of 15 amino acids. Per the germline V gene, CDR1 is DFQATT and CDR2 is SNEGSKA (reference sequence). This chain's CDR3 is CSASTGLAAYNEQFF. Written as DNA, the CDR3 is TGCAGTGCTAGTACGGGACTAGCGGCTTACAATGAGCAGTTCTTC.

Ten or more counts support this clonotype. The chain carries TRBV6-6 and TRBJ2-1, with a tentative D call TRBD2 (7 bases). The CDR3 covers 17 residues. Germline V gene sequence: CDR1 MNHNY, CDR2 SVGAGI (reference sequence). Trimming left V 2 bases short and J 7 bases short, with 21 bases between. The CDR3 DNA reads TGTGCCAGCAGTTACCCCCCCTTAGGGAGGGGGAGGAATGAGCAGTTCTTC. Protein: CASSYPPLGRGRNEQFF.

This clonotype was found many times. The chain's CDR3 is CSARVGISGGYTF. CDR3 coding DNA: TGCAGTGCTAGAGTGGGGATATCGGGAGGCTACACCTTC. This chain links TRBV20-1 with TRBJ1-2; D uncertain. The germline V gene encodes CDR1 DFQATT and CDR2 SNEGSKA (reference sequence). V was cut by 1 base and J by 8 bases, with 14 bases left in between. The CDR3 runs to 13 residues.

This clonotype was counted many times. V usage is TRBV15 and J usage is TRBJ1-2; D gene uncertain. Trimming took off 0 bases at V and 4 bases at J, with 12 bases between the two ends. The CDR3 has 15 residues. Germline values: CDR1 LNHNV, CDR2 YYDKDF (reference sequence). The CDR3 coding sequence is TGTGCCACCAGCAGAGATCTGGAGGGCTCCTATGGCTACACCTTC. Its translation is CATSRDLEGSYGYTF.

This clonotype appeared many times. V usage is TRBV12-3 or TRBV12-4 and J usage is TRBJ2-7; 10 bases align to TRBD1. This CDR3 has 15 residues. Trimming cost V 4 bases and J 3 bases; bases outside gene matches: 6. The CDR3 bases are TGTGCCAGCAGTTCCCCGGACAGGGGGGTCTACGAGCAGTACTTC. Its protein product is CASSSPDRGVYEQYF.

This clonotype showed up many times. V usage is TRBV2 and J usage is TRBJ1-5; D perhaps matches TRBD1 (6 bases). Per germline, CDR1 SNHLY and CDR2 FYNNEI. This CDR3 is built from 15 residues. V lost 4 bases and J 5 bases, leaving 15 bases between the germline ends. The CDR3 is CASSGTGYLDQPQHF. DNA for the CDR3: TGTGCCAGCAGTGGCACAGGGTATTTGGATCAGCCCCAGCATTTT.

This chain joins TRBV7-9 and TRBJ2-1; the match to TRBD1 covers 9 bases. The CDR3 length is 16 residues. Trimming cost V 3 bases and J 7 bases; bases outside gene matches: 10. CDR1 and CDR2 (germline): SEHNR, FQNEAQ (reference sequence). CDR3 sequence (DNA): TGTGCCAGCAGCTTCCAGGGACAGGGTTTAGAAAATGAGCAGTTCTTC. Its protein is CASSFQGQGLENEQFF.

This clonotype has more than one count but fewer than ten. V gene TRBV28 combines with J gene TRBJ2-7, with 10 positions matching TRBD1. The ends lost 9 bases at V and 1 base at J; junction bases unmatched: 9. The CDR3 extends over 15 amino acids. Germline loops: CDR1 MDHEN, CDR2 SYDVKM. The CDR3 loop is CASLGTGDLSYEQYF. CDR3 nucleotides: TGTGCCAGTTTGGGGACAGGGGACCTTTCCTACGAGCAGTACTTC.

This clonotype was found many times. The chain links TRBV5-5 to TRBJ1-2; D may be TRBD1 (6 bases). V was clipped by 1 base and J by 6 bases, with 10 bases between them. CDR3 length: 13 residues. Germline-derived CDR1 and CDR2 are SGHKS and YYEKEE (reference sequence). Written as DNA, the CDR3 is TGTGCCAGCAGCTTGTGGGCAGGGGATGGCTACACCTTC. Its protein product is CASSLWAGDGYTF. Complete variable domain (other parts from reference TRBV5-5 and TRBJ1-2): DAGVTQSPTHLIKTRGQQVTLRCSPISGHKSVSWYQQVLGQGPQFIFQYYEKEERGRGNFPDRFSARQFPNYSSELNVNALLLGDSALYLCASSLWAGDGYTFGSGTRLTVV.

The genes are TRBV6-1 and TRBJ1-2; tentative D call: TRBD1 (5 bases). Between the trimmed V and J ends, which lost 3 bases and 8 bases, there was a span of 19 bases. Germline lookup yields CDR1 MNHNS and CDR2 SASEGT. The CDR3 runs to 15 residues. For the CDR3, the DNA is TGTGCCAGCAGTGACGCGGCGGGGCTCGTGCGGGGCTACACCTTC. Translation gives CASSDAAGLVRGYTF.

V and J are TRBV19 and TRBJ2-2, with 10 bases identical to TRBD1. CDR3 length: 16 residues. In germline, CDR1 is LNHDA, CDR2 SQIVND (reference sequence). V lost 6 bases, J lost 2 bases, and 6 bases stayed unmatched. For the CDR3, the DNA is TGTGCCAGTAGCCCACGACAGGGGGCCAACACCGGGGAGCTGTTTTTT. Translation gives CASSPRQGANTGELFF.

The table lists this clonotype with many counts. The gene calls are TRBV6-2 or TRBV6-3 and TRBJ1-1; no clear D. V was pared by 2 bases and J by 1 base, with 5 bases between. CDR1 is MNHEY, CDR2 SVGEGT, per germline. The CDR3 covers 13 residues. The CDR3 DNA is TGTGCCAGCAGTTACCCGAAGAACACTGAAGCTTTCTTT. Amino acids: CASSYPKNTEAFF.

This clonotype came up many times. The chain combines TRBV7-6 with TRBJ2-3; a possible D gene is TRBD2 (5 bases). This CDR3 has 16 amino acids. Germline CDR1 SGHVS, CDR2 FNYEAQ. V was pared by 1 base and J by 0 bases, with 11 bases between. The CDR3 loop is CASSLGVGDSTDTQYF. CDR3 in DNA: TGTGCCAGCAGCTTAGGGGTGGGAGACAGCACAGATACGCAGTATTTT.

This clonotype was observed at least ten times. This chain joins TRBV6-6 and TRBJ2-5; D gene uncertain. V was shortened by 4 bases and J by 5 bases, with 2 bases between the two germline ends. This CDR3 has 10 residues. Germline CDR1 MNHNY, CDR2 SVGAGI (reference sequence). CDR3 amino acids: CASSWETQYF. The CDR3 region has the DNA TGTGCCAGCAGTTGGGAGACCCAGTACTTC.

This clonotype was seen ten or more times. The rearrangement uses TRBV20-1 and TRBJ1-4, with TRBD1 as a possible D gene (5 bases). Per germline, CDR1 DFQATT and CDR2 SNEGSKA (reference sequence). The CDR3 is 18 residues long. Trimming pared 0 bases from V and 5 bases from J, leaving 22 bases between. CDR3 DNA: TGCAGTGCTAGAGATGCCTTCCTTCCCGGGACGGAGAATGAAAAACTGTTTTTT. Protein product: CSARDAFLPGTENEKLFF.

There are many counts of this clonotype. The chain employs TRBV4-2 and TRBJ2-2; no definite D call. Germline V gene sequence: CDR1 LGHNA, CDR2 YNFKEQ. V dropped 0 bases and J dropped 7 bases, with 6 bases sitting between them. The CDR3 covers 13 residues. CDR3 loop: CASSQDLIGELFF. CDR3 sequence (DNA): TGTGCCAGCAGCCAAGATTTAATCGGGGAGCTGTTTTTT.

This clonotype appeared many times. The chain is built from TRBV5-1 and TRBJ1-3; no reliable D call. V lost 1 base to trimming and J lost 8 bases, with 10 bases between them. The CDR3 covers 13 residues. Germline V gives CDR1 SGHRS, CDR2 YFSETQ. The CDR3 DNA sequence: TGCGCCAGCAGCTTGAGGGAAGGAGACACCATATATTTT. The encoded protein is CASSLREGDTIYF.

This clonotype has a count of ten or more. The rearrangement uses TRBV29-1 and TRBJ1-4, with D hard to call. This CDR3 spans 15 amino acids. Trimming removed 3 bases at V and 0 bases at J, with 11 bases between. Germline loops: CDR1 SQVTM, CDR2 ANQGSEA. In DNA form, the CDR3 reads TGCAGCGTTGAGGGGTCGGCAGCAACTAATGAAAAACTGTTTTTT. Protein sequence: CSVEGSAATNEKLFF.

This clonotype was picked up a small number of times. The chain combines TRBV12-5 with TRBJ2-1; D is ambiguous. The CDR3 has 15 amino acids. Germline-derived CDR1 and CDR2 are LGHNT and FRNRAP. V was clipped by 4 bases and J by 0 bases, with 10 bases between them. This CDR3 reads CASGSGESSYNEQFF. The CDR3 DNA reads TGTGCTAGTGGTTCCGGCGAAAGCTCCTACAATGAGCAGTTCTTC.

This clonotype was observed at least ten times. The chain carries TRBV5-1 and TRBJ1-4; possibly TRBD1 for D (6 bases). This CDR3 has 15 amino acids. The germline CDR1 and CDR2 sequences are SGHRS and YFSETQ. V lost 4 bases to trimming and J lost 3 bases, with 13 bases between them. The CDR3 loop is CASSDHRVPNEKLFF. The DNA of the CDR3 is TGCGCCAGCAGCGACCACAGGGTGCCTAATGAAAAACTGTTTTTT.

This clonotype showed up many times. This rearrangement joins TRBV29-1 to TRBJ1-1, with 11 bases fitting TRBD1. The CDR3 length is 14 residues. From germline, CDR1 is SQVTM and CDR2 ANQGSEA. V dropped 5 bases and J dropped 4; count of bases not matched to a gene: 6. The CDR3 sequence: CSVTTGTGGTEAFF. The CDR3 nucleotides are TGCAGCGTTACTACCGGGACAGGGGGCACTGAAGCTTTCTTT.

This clonotype was seen repeatedly, ten times or more. The chain links TRBV28 to TRBJ1-1; no clear D. Germline lookup yields CDR1 MDHEN and CDR2 SYDVKM. The CDR3 extends over 13 amino acids. Trimming left V 2 bases short and J 3 bases short, with 7 bases between. CDR3 bases: TGTGCCAGCAGTTTAATGGGAGACACTGAAGCTTTCTTT. Translated: CASSLMGDTEAFF.

This clonotype was observed at least ten times. The chain carries TRBV28 and TRBJ2-1; the match to TRBD2 covers 8 bases. Germline V gene sequence: CDR1 MDHEN, CDR2 SYDVKM. The CDR3 spans 15 residues. V lost 10 bases and J lost 0; bases outside the gene matches: 8. The CDR3 DNA sequence: TGTGCCACCAGAACTGGACTAGCCTCCTACAATGAGCAGTTCTTC. It translates to CATRTGLASYNEQFF.

Ten or more counts support this clonotype. Germline and junction disagree at one end, which may indicate a read error. The rearrangement uses TRBV5-1 and TRBJ2-1, with D possibly matching TRBD2 (6 bases). The CDR3 spans 13 residues. Looked up from germline, CDR1 is SGHRS and CDR2 is YFSETQ. CDR3: CASSLTSRGIWLF. The CDR3, as DNA: TGCGCCAGCAGCCTGACTAGTCGGGGGATATGGCTCTTC. Variable domain in full (rest from reference TRBV5-1 and TRBJ2-1): KAGVTQTPRYLIKTRGQQVTLSCSPISGHRSVSWYQQTPGQGLQFLFEYFSETQRNKGNFPGRFSGRQFSNSRSEMNVSTLELGDSALYLCASSLTSRGIWLFGPGTRLTVL.

This clonotype was counted ten times or more. V is TRBV6-2 or TRBV6-3 and J is TRBJ2-5; 9 nucleotides line up with TRBD2. The ends lost 6 bases at V and 5 bases at J; junction bases unmatched: 19. Germline V gene data show CDR1 as MNHEY and CDR2 as SVGEGT. The CDR3 has 18 amino acids. DNA for the CDR3: TGTGCCAGCAGGATTAAATCTCACTGGACTAGCGTCGACGAGACCCAGTACTTC. This sequence encodes CASRIKSHWTSVDETQYF.

This clonotype was found a few times. CDR3 sequence: CASSPQGLAGVLWTYNEQFF. CDR3 DNA sequence: TGTGCCAGCTCACCACAGGGACTAGCGGGAGTTCTATGGACCTACAATGAGCAGTTCTTC. The rearrangement links TRBV18 to TRBJ2-1; TRBD2 matches at 14 bases. The CDR3 covers 20 residues. The V gene's germline CDR1 is KGHSH and CDR2 LQKENI. J was trimmed by 2 bases and V by 1 base; bases with no gene match: 10.

Of note for this clonotype: A much larger clone sits a single nucleotide away, making a read error possible. V is TRBV4-2 and J is TRBJ1-2; weak D call: TRBD1 (5 bases). Germline lookup yields CDR1 LGHNA and CDR2 YNFKEQ. This CDR3 contains 13 residues. The germline V and J ends were trimmed by 0 bases and 9 bases, with 11 bases remaining between them. The CDR3 DNA sequence: TGTGCCAGCAGCCAAGAAGGCAGGGACCGCTACACCTTC. Its protein is CASSQEGRDRYTF.

This sequence joins TRBV4-3 and TRBJ2-6; tentative D call: TRBD2 (6 bases). The germline V gene has CDR1 LGHNA and CDR2 YSLEER. The CDR3 covers 18 residues. The V end was cut by 0 bases, the J end by 2 bases, with 14 bases between. CDR3 protein: CASSQEVAAGPGANVLTF. The CDR3 region has the DNA TGCGCCAGCAGCCAAGAGGTAGCGGCAGGACCTGGGGCCAACGTCCTGACTTTC.